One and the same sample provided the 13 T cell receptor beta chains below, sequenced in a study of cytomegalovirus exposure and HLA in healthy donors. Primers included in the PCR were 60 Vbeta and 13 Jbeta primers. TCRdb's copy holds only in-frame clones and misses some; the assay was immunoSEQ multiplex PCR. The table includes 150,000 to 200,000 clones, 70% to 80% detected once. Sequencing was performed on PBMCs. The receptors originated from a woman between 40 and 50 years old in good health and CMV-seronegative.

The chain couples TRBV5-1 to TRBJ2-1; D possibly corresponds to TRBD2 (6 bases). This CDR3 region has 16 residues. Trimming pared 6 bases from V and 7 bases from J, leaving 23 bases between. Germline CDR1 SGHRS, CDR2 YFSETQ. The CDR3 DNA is TGCGCCAGCACCCTTAGGGCCGACCCGGGGAGGAATGAGCAGTTCTTC. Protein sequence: CASTLRADPGRNEQFF.

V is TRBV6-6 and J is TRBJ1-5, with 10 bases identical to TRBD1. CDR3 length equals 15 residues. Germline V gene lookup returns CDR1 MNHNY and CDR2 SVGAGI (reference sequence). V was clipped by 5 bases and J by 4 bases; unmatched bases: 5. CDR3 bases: TGTGCCAGCAGTCGGGACAGGGGTTTTAATCAGCCCCAGCATTTT. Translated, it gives CASSRDRGFNQPQHF.

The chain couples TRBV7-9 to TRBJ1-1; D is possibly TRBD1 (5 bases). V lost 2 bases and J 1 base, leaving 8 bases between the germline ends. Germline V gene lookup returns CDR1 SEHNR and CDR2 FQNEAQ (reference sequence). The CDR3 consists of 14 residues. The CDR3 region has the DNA TGTGCCAGCAGCTTAAGTGACAGGAACACTGAAGCTTTCTTT. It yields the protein CASSLSDRNTEAFF. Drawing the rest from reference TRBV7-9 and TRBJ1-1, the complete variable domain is DTGVSQNPRHKITKRGQNVTFRCDPISEHNRLYWYRQTLGQGPEFLTYFQNEAQLEKSRLLSDRFSAERPKGSFSTLEIQRTEQGDSAMYLCASSLSDRNTEAFFGQGTRLTVV.

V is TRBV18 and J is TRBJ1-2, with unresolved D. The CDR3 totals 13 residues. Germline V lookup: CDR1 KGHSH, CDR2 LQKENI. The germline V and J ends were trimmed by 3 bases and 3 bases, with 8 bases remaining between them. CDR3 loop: CASSPPLDYGYTF. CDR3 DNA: TGTGCCAGCTCACCGCCGTTAGACTATGGCTACACCTTC.

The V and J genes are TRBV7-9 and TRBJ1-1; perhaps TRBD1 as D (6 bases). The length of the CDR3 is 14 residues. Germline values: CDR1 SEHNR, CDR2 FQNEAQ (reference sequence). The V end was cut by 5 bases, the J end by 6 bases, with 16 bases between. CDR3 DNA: TGTGCCAGCAGCCGAACAGGGCCCGAAGCTGAAGCTTTCTTT. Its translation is CASSRTGPEAEAFF.

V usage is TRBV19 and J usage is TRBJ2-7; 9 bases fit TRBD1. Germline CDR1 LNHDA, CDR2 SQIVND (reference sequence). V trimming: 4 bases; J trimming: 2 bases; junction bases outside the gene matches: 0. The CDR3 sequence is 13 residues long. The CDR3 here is CASSRDRAYEQYF. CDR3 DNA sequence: TGTGCCAGTAGTAGGGACAGGGCCTACGAGCAGTACTTC.

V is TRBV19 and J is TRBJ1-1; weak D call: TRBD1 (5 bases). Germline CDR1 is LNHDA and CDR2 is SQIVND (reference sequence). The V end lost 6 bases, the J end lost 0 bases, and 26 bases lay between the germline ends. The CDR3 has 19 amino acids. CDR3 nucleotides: TGTGCCAGTAGCAAACCAACTCAGGGTTTGGGTTCAGTGAACACTGAAGCTTTCTTT. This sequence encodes CASSKPTQGLGSVNTEAFF.

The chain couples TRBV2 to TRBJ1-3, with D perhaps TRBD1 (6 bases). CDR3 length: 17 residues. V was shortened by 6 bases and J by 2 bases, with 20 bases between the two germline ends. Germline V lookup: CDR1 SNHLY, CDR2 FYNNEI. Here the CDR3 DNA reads TGTGCCAGCAGCCTAAATTCACAGGGAGCCCCTGGAAACACCATATATTTT. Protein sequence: CASSLNSQGAPGNTIYF.

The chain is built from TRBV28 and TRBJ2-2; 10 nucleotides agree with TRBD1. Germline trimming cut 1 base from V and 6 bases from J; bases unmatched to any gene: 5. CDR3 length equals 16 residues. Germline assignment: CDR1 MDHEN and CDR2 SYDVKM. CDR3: CASSLLPGQGPGELFF. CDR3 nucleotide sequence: TGTGCCAGCAGTTTATTGCCGGGACAGGGGCCCGGGGAGCTGTTTTTT.

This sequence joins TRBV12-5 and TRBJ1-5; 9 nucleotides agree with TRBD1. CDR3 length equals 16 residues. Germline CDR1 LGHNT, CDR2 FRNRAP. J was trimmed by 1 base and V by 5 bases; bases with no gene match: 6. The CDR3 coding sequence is TGTGCTAGTGGTACGGGACAGGGAGGGAGCAATCAGCCCCAGCATTTT. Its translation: CASGTGQGGSNQPQHF.

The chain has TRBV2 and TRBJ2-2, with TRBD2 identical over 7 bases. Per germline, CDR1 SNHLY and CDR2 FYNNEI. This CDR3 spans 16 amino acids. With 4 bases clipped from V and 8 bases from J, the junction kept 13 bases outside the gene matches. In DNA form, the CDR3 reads TGTGCCAGCAGTGCGTTCTTAGCGGGTCCCGGGGGGGAGCTGTTTTTT. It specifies CASSAFLAGPGGELFF.

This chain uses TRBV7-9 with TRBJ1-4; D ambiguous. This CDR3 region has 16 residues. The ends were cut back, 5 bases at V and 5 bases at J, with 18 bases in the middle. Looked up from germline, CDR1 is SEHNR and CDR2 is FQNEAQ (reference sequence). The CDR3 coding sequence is TGTGCCAGCAGCCTCAGCGGATTGGATGGCAATGAAAAACTGTTTTTT. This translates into CASSLSGLDGNEKLFF.

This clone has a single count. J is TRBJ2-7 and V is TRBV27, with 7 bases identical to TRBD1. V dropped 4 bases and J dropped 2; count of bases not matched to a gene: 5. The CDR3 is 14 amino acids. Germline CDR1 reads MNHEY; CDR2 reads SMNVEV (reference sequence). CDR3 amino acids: CASSSRDSPYEQYF. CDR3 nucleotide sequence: TGTGCCAGCAGTTCCCGGGACAGTCCCTACGAGCAGTACTTC.